This T cell receptor beta chain was captured in a study of beta chain features in type 1 diabetes. The CDR3 totals 13 residues. Trimming took off 5 bases at V and 6 bases at J, with 13 bases between the two ends. Germline CDR1 and CDR2: SGHNT and YYREEE (reference sequence). This clone was picked up a small number of times. The antigen is not known. General study findings and limits: Researchers reported that naive, central memory and Treg TCRB repertoires appeared more similar in patients than in healthy donors. Type 1 diabetes patients showed fewer insertions and more deletions at VDJ junctions.

All sorted populations exceeded 95% purity. Expressed TCRB transcripts got sequenced, as all isolated RNA was reverse transcribed. Libraries were prepared by immunoSEQ multiplex PCR; TCRdb keeps only in-frame clonotypes and omits some of them. The sample has about 210,000 clones; about 11% are singletons. Specimen: central memory CD4+ T cells from blood. The chain carries TRBV5-4 and TRBJ2-3; D is undetermined. The TCR was taken from a man between 18 and 29 years old in good health. This CDR3 is CASRPTPRDTQYF. DNA for the CDR3: TGTGCCAGCAGACCCACTCCCCGGGATACGCAGTATTTT.